These T cell receptor beta chains were read from a single sample in a study of STAT5B mutations in CD4+ large granular lymphocyte leukemia. Here immunoSEQ multiplex PCR was the method, and the copy in TCRdb shows in-frame clones only, minus some. The sample yields about 33,000 clones, approximately 74% seen once. Sequenced sample: CD4+ T cells from blood buffy coats. Receptors originate from a human donor in good health. Each CDR3 is given with its conserved first and last residue. The order of the fields is V gene, D gene, J gene, clone size, CDR3 DNA, CDR3 protein. A D gene is named only where the DNA matches it firmly. Size is omitted from some rows. Given values are once, few, many or a class for expanded clones.

V: TRBV5-8; D: NA; J: TRBJ1-5; size: NA; DNA: TGTGCCAGCAGCTTGTGGGGAAATCAGCCCCAGCATTTT; CDR3: CASSLWGNQPQHF
V: TRBV11-3; D: NA; J: TRBJ1-1; size: NA; DNA: TGTGCCAGCAGCTTAGCTGTCGGAGGGGGATACGGCACTGAAGCTTTCTTT; CDR3: CASSLAVGGGYGTEAFF
V: TRBV12-2; D: NA; J: TRBJ1-5; size: NA; DNA: TGTGCAAGTCGCTTAGCGCTTGGGCATCGCGGAGCTTATAGCAATCAGCCCCAGCATTTT; CDR3: CASRLALGHRGAYSNQPQHF
V: TRBV11-2; D: NA; J: TRBJ1-1; size: NA; DNA: TGTGCCAGCAGCTTTACGTTCACTGAAGCTTTCTTT; CDR3: CASSFTFTEAFF
V: TRBV5-1; D: NA; J: TRBJ2-1; size: once; DNA: TGCGCCAGCAGCTTTTTTCCCACCGAGACAGCCTACAATGAGCAGTTCTTC; CDR3: CASSFFPTETAYNEQFF
V: TRBV5-1; D: TRBD2; J: TRBJ2-2; size: NA; DNA: TGCGCCAGCAGTTTTAACGGACTAGCGGGAACCACCGGGGAGCTGTTTTTT; CDR3: CASSFNGLAGTTGELFF
V: TRBV2; D: NA; J: TRBJ2-6; size: NA; DNA: TGTGCCAGCAGCAGTTTCGTGGGGGCCAACGTCCTGACTTTC; CDR3: CASSSFVGANVLTF
V: TRBV7-8; D: TRBD1; J: TRBJ1-2; size: NA; DNA: TGTGCCAGCAGCTTAGCGCGGCAGGGGGGGAACTATGGCTACACCTTC; CDR3: CASSLARQGGNYGYTF
V: TRBV5-1; D: NA; J: TRBJ1-1; size: NA; DNA: TGCGCCAGCAGCTTGGGAGATTTAGATACTGAAGCTTTCTTT; CDR3: CASSLGDLDTEAFF
V: TRBV6-6; D: NA; J: TRBJ1-5; size: few; DNA: TGTGCCAGCAGTGTCTTGGATCAGCCCCAGCATTTT; CDR3: CASSVLDQPQHF
V: TRBV2; D: NA; J: TRBJ1-2; size: few; DNA: TGTGCCAGCAGTCGCGACAGTAACTATGGCTACACCTTC; CDR3: CASSRDSNYGYTF
V: TRBV7-9; D: NA; J: TRBJ1-6; size: NA; DNA: TGTGCCAGCAGCCCCAGTAACGGCCAATCACCCCTCCACTTT; CDR3: CASSPSNGQSPLHF
V: TRBV4-3; D: TRBD2; J: TRBJ2-7; size: NA; DNA: TGCGCCAGCAGTCTTCAATGGACTAAGAGCGGGGACGAGCAGTACTTC; CDR3: CASSLQWTKSGDEQYF
V: TRBV7-3; D: NA; J: TRBJ2-5; size: NA; DNA: TGTGCCAGCAGCCTAAATCGGGCCTCGGAGACCCAGTACTTC; CDR3: CASSLNRASETQYF
V: TRBV29-1; D: NA; J: TRBJ2-5; size: NA; DNA: TGCAGCGTCCAGGGGTTACAAGAGACCCAGTACTTC; CDR3: CSVQGLQETQYF
V: TRBV6-5; D: TRBD1; J: TRBJ1-5; size: few; DNA: TGTGCCAGCAGCGTAGGGACAGGGATTCATCAGCCCCAGCATTTT; CDR3: CASSVGTGIHQPQHF
V: TRBV7-9; D: NA; J: TRBJ2-1; size: NA; DNA: TGTGCCAGCAGCTTAGGGACAGCCAATGAGCAGTTCTTC; CDR3: CASSLGTANEQFF
V: TRBV6-6; D: TRBD1; J: TRBJ1-2; size: NA; DNA: TGTGCCAGCAGGACAGGGGGGGCCTATGGCTACACCTTC; CDR3: CASRTGGAYGYTF
V: TRBV11-3; D: TRBD2; J: TRBJ2-7; size: once; DNA: TGTGCCAGCAGCTTAGGGGCGGGAGCCCACGAGCAGTACTTC; CDR3: CASSLGAGAHEQYF
V: TRBV19; D: TRBD1; J: TRBJ2-5; size: NA; DNA: TGTGCCAGTAGTCCACACCTGACAGGGAACCAAGAGACCCAGTACTTC; CDR3: CASSPHLTGNQETQYF
V: TRBV9; D: NA; J: TRBJ2-7; size: NA; DNA: TGTGCCAGCAGTTTACAGTCAACGTCCGAGCAGTACTTC; CDR3: CASSLQSTSEQYF
V: TRBV5-1; D: NA; J: TRBJ2-2; size: NA; DNA: TGCGCCAGCAGCTTGGCCTTGAACACCGGGGAGCTGTTTTTT; CDR3: CASSLALNTGELFF
V: TRBV20-1; D: NA; J: TRBJ1-2; size: NA; DNA: TGCAGTGCTATCCTATGGGAGGGCTACACCTTC; CDR3: CSAILWEGYTF
V: TRBV30; D: NA; J: TRBJ1-2; size: NA; DNA: TGTGCCTGGAGTGGTTCAGCTAACTATGGCTACACCTTC; CDR3: CAWSGSANYGYTF
V: TRBV11-3; D: NA; J: TRBJ2-2; size: NA; DNA: TGTGCCAGCAGCGGACGCCCGGACACCGGGGAGCTGTTTTTT; CDR3: CASSGRPDTGELFF
V: TRBV29-1; D: NA; J: TRBJ1-1; size: NA; DNA: TGCAGCGTTGAGACCCCAGGACAGCTGAACACTGAAGCTTTCTTT; CDR3: CSVETPGQLNTEAFF
V: TRBV29-1; D: NA; J: TRBJ1-3; size: NA; DNA: TGCAGCGTTGGACAGCCGAGCTCTGGAAACACCATATATTTT; CDR3: CSVGQPSSGNTIYF
V: TRBV5-6; D: NA; J: TRBJ1-1; size: NA; DNA: TGTGCCAGCAGCTTGCAGGCACCCAACACTGAAGCTTTCTTT; CDR3: CASSLQAPNTEAFF
V: TRBV29-1; D: NA; J: TRBJ2-7; size: NA; DNA: TGCAGCGTTGAAGGTTGGGGCTCCTACGAGCAGTACTTC; CDR3: CSVEGWGSYEQYF
V: TRBV6-5; D: NA; J: TRBJ1-2; size: NA; DNA: TGTGCCAGCAGTTACACAGGTTCGGGCTACACCTTC; CDR3: CASSYTGSGYTF
V: TRBV19; D: NA; J: TRBJ1-2; size: NA; DNA: TGTGCCAGTAGTCCGGACAGTTGGGGTAACTATGGCTACACCTTC; CDR3: CASSPDSWGNYGYTF
V: TRBV5-1; D: NA; J: TRBJ2-3; size: NA; DNA: TGCGCCAGCAGCACCAGGGTGAGCACAGATACGCAGTATTTT; CDR3: CASSTRVSTDTQYF
V: TRBV5-6; D: NA; J: TRBJ2-7; size: NA; DNA: TGTGCCAGCAGCTCAACAGGGTCCGAGCAGTACTTC; CDR3: CASSSTGSEQYF
V: TRBV6-4; D: TRBD2; J: TRBJ2-2; size: once; DNA: TGTGCCAGCAGACTAGCGGAGAACACCGGGGAGCTGTTTTTT; CDR3: CASRLAENTGELFF
V: TRBV4-3; D: NA; J: TRBJ2-2; size: NA; DNA: TGCGCCAGCAGCCAAGCTCCCGATACCGGGGAGCTGTTTTTT; CDR3: CASSQAPDTGELFF
V: TRBV5-6; D: TRBD1; J: TRBJ2-7; size: NA; DNA: TGTGCCAGCAGCTTAAGTGGGACAGGCGGGTACGAGCAGTACTTC; CDR3: CASSLSGTGGYEQYF
V: TRBV6-5; D: TRBD2; J: TRBJ2-2; size: NA; DNA: TGTGCCAGCAGTGTCGGGAGGGTCGGGACCGGGGAGCTGTTTTTT; CDR3: CASSVGRVGTGELFF
V: TRBV9; D: NA; J: TRBJ1-3; size: NA; DNA: TGTGCCAGCAGCGTAGGGACAGCTGGAAACACCATATATTTT; CDR3: CASSVGTAGNTIYF
V: TRBV7-2; D: NA; J: TRBJ1-6; size: NA; DNA: TGTGCCAGCAGCCCCTTACAGGGTTCACCCCTCCACTTT; CDR3: CASSPLQGSPLHF
V: TRBV2; D: TRBD2; J: TRBJ2-1; size: NA; DNA: TGTGCCAGCAGTGACGGGTGGGCTAGCGGGGGGAAGGGGGATGAGCAGTTCTTC; CDR3: CASSDGWASGGKGDEQFF
V: TRBV19; D: TRBD1; J: TRBJ1-4; size: NA; DNA: TGTGCCAGTAGTCCACGGGACAGAACTAATGAAAAACTGTTTTTT; CDR3: CASSPRDRTNEKLFF
V: TRBV6-5; D: NA; J: TRBJ2-7; size: once; DNA: TGTGCCAGCAGTTATTTCTCGGGAACAGGGAGAGTGCAGTACTTC; CDR3: CASSYFSGTGRVQYF
V: TRBV10-1; D: NA; J: TRBJ2-5; size: NA; DNA: TGCGCCAGCAGTGATTCGGCAATCCAAGAGACCCAGTACTTC; CDR3: CASSDSAIQETQYF
V: TRBV7-2; D: NA; J: TRBJ2-7; size: few; DNA: TGTGCCAGCAGCTTAACAGGGTACGAGCAGTACTTC; CDR3: CASSLTGYEQYF
V: TRBV19; D: TRBD1; J: TRBJ2-7; size: NA; DNA: TGTGCCAGTAGTGCGGACAGGGACTACGAGCAGTACTTC; CDR3: CASSADRDYEQYF
V: TRBV7-5; D: NA; J: TRBJ1-4; size: NA; DNA: TGTGTCAGAAGCTTAGTCCTCCGAGACAGGCAAACAACTAATGAAAAACTGTTTTTT; CDR3: CVRSLVLRDRQTTNEKLFF
V: TRBV7-2; D: TRBD2; J: TRBJ2-7; size: NA; DNA: TGTGCCAGCAGTCTCCGGGGGGGGGATAATACCTACGAGCAGTACTTC; CDR3: CASSLRGGDNTYEQYF
V: TRBV4-1; D: NA; J: TRBJ2-7; size: once; DNA: TGCGCCAGCAGCCAAGATCTTGGGGGATACACCACCTACGAGCAGTACTTC; CDR3: CASSQDLGGYTTYEQYF
V: TRBV11-2; D: NA; J: TRBJ2-7; size: NA; DNA: TGTGCCAGCAGGGCCACAACTTACGAGCAGTACTTC; CDR3: CASRATTYEQYF
V: TRBV2; D: NA; J: TRBJ1-5; size: NA; DNA: TGTGCCAGCAGTGGTGGGGGCGCCGGCAATCAGCCCCAGCATTTT; CDR3: CASSGGGAGNQPQHF
V: TRBV5-1; D: NA; J: TRBJ1-1; size: NA; DNA: TGCGCCAGCAGCCCTGGTTCGGACAGAGCTTTCTTT; CDR3: CASSPGSDRAFF
V: TRBV9; D: NA; J: TRBJ2-2; size: NA; DNA: TGTGCCAGCAGCGTAGCAAGGGCGGCCGGGGAGCTGTTTTTT; CDR3: CASSVARAAGELFF
V: TRBV11-2; D: TRBD1; J: TRBJ1-2; size: NA; DNA: TGTGCCAGCAGCTCAGGGACAGGGGCGAACTATGGCTACACCTTC; CDR3: CASSSGTGANYGYTF
V: TRBV5-1; D: TRBD1; J: TRBJ1-1; size: NA; DNA: TGCGCCAGCAGCTTGACAGGGGGATCCTGGGACACTGAAGCTTTCTTT; CDR3: CASSLTGGSWDTEAFF